What follows are 28 T cell receptor beta chains derived from one specimen sequenced in a study of human T cells and chemical hapten exposure. TCRdb ran MiXCR on the RACE reads and lists one entry per CDR3 protein. The data contain 85,000 or so distinct CDR3 sequences, about 11% of them singletons. Documented time point: patch test 1, 2 weeks after DPC sensitization. The treatment denotes: therapeutic diphenylcyclopropenone sensitization with weekly scalp DPC. The specimen was whole blood, collected in connection with sensitization to the hapten diphenylcyclopropenone (DPC). These receptors all stem from a woman between 50 and 59 years old with alopecia areata. Some clones in this sample may be carry-over from other donors' samples.

The sample holds many counts of this clonotype. This rearrangement joins TRBV24-1 to TRBJ2-1; TRBD2 matches at 14 bases. The CDR3 covers 19 residues. Germline lookup yields CDR1 KGHDR and CDR2 SFDVKD. The junction had 10 bases not matched to a gene; V was cut back by 3 bases and J by 4 bases. The CDR3 DNA reads as TGTGCCACCAGTGATCCGCCCGGGACTAGCGGGAGTGGGTACAATGAGCAGTTCTTC. Amino acids: CATSDPPGTSGSGYNEQFF.

This clonotype has a handful of counts. This chain connects TRBV27 to TRBJ1-5; D might be TRBD1 (6 bases). Germline values: CDR1 MNHEY, CDR2 SMNVEV (reference sequence). This CDR3 has 14 amino acids. Trimming removed 5 bases at V and 5 bases at J, with 13 bases between. The CDR3 DNA is TGTGCCAGCAGTCTTGGACAGATGTATCAGCCCCAGCATTTT. This sequence encodes CASSLGQMYQPQHF.

In this sample, this clonotype turned up many times. The CDR3 here is CSARGMWGNQPQHF. The CDR3 DNA sequence: TGCAGTGCTAGGGGCATGTGGGGCAATCAGCCCCAGCATTTT. The chain links TRBV20-1 to TRBJ1-5, with D uncertain. Trimming stripped 3 bases from V and 2 bases from J, with 11 bases between. The CDR3 consists of 14 residues. Germline lookup yields CDR1 DFQATT and CDR2 SNEGSKA (reference sequence).

This clonotype showed up many times. DNA for the CDR3: TGTGCCAGCAGCCAAGCGGGGGGGCTAAAGAATGAGCAGTTCTTC. It translates to CASSQAGGLKNEQFF. The rearrangement links TRBV4-2 to TRBJ2-1; 8 bases match TRBD2. V was pared by 1 base and J by 7 bases, with 6 bases of the junction left unmatched. The germline V gene encodes CDR1 LGHNA and CDR2 YNFKEQ. This CDR3 region has 15 residues.

This chain uses TRBV3-1 with TRBJ1-2; TRBD1 is a possible D gene (6 bases). CDR3 length: 15 residues. Germline CDR1 LGHDT, CDR2 YNNKEL (reference sequence). The V gene lost 5 bases and the J gene lost 4 bases, with 17 bases spanning the gap. The CDR3 DNA reads as TGTGCCAGCAGCTCTCCGGGGGCGGCCGGCTATGGCTACACCTTC. Encoded protein: CASSSPGAAGYGYTF.

Only a few counts were recorded for this clonotype. The chain has TRBV18 and TRBJ1-6; D remains unclear. The germline gives CDR1 KGHSH, CDR2 LQKENI. This CDR3 comprises 13 residues. V lost 4 bases, J lost 5 bases, and 6 bases lay in between. The CDR3 nucleotides read TGTGCCAGCTCACGTATAGATAATTCACCCCTCCACTTT. It is translated as CASSRIDNSPLHF.

This clonotype was seen repeatedly, ten times or more. V and J are TRBV18 and TRBJ2-1; 7 bases are shared with TRBD1. Trimming cost V 4 bases and J 4 bases; bases outside gene matches: 4. Germline V gene sequence: CDR1 KGHSH, CDR2 LQKENI. The CDR3 length is 14 residues. CDR3 in amino acids: CASSRQGNYNEQFF. CDR3 nucleotide sequence: TGTGCCAGCTCACGACAGGGAAATTACAATGAGCAGTTCTTC.

There are a few counts of this clonotype. This chain links TRBV6-6 with TRBJ2-3; TRBD2 might be the D (5 bases). The V and J ends lost 2 bases and 4 bases respectively, with 13 bases between them. This CDR3 spans 15 amino acids. Germline V gives CDR1 MNHNY, CDR2 SVGAGI (reference sequence). In nucleotides, the CDR3 is TGTGCCAGCAGTTACCCGGCCCGGGAATCAGATACGCAGTATTTT. This translates into CASSYPARESDTQYF.

V is TRBV28 and J is TRBJ1-6; 8 bases line up with TRBD1. CDR1 is MDHEN and CDR2 is SYDVKM in the germline V gene. V trimming: 5 bases; J trimming: 10 bases; junction bases outside the gene matches: 10. The CDR3 sequence is 15 residues long. Written as DNA, the CDR3 is TGTGCCAGCAGTCCTCGGACAGGGTCTAGCTCACCCCTCCACTTT. Encoded protein: CASSPRTGSSSPLHF.

At least ten counts were recorded for this clonotype. The gene calls are TRBV11-2 and TRBJ2-7; no clear D gene. CDR1 is SGHAT and CDR2 is FQNNGV in the germline V gene. The CDR3 length is 14 residues. V lost 5 bases to trimming and J lost 2 bases, with 13 bases between them. The CDR3 DNA sequence: TGTGCCAGCAGCCTGGGCCTTACCGCCTACGAGCAGTACTTC. It yields the protein CASSLGLTAYEQYF. Complete variable domain (other parts from reference TRBV11-2 and TRBJ2-7): EAGVAQSPRYKIIEKRQSVAFWCNPISGHATLYWYQQILGQGPKLLIQFQNNGVVDDSQLPKDRFSAERLKGVDSTLKIQPAKLEDSAVYLCASSLGLTAYEQYFGPGTRLTVT.

The table lists this clonotype with a few counts. The rearrangement joins TRBV5-6 to TRBJ2-7, with TRBD1 matching over 7 bases. The CDR3 loop spans 14 amino acids. V was clipped by 0 bases and J by 3 bases; unmatched bases: 3. Germline CDR1 SGHDT, CDR2 YYEEEE. DNA for the CDR3: TGTGCCAGCAGCTTGGCTACAGGGGTCTACGAGCAGTACTTC. Translating it yields CASSLATGVYEQYF. The complete variable domain, with remaining parts taken from reference TRBV5-6 and TRBJ2-7, reads DAGVTQSPTHLIKTRGQQVTLRCSPKSGHDTVSWYQQALGQGPQFIFQYYEEEERQRGNFPDRFSGHQFPNYSSELNVNALLLGDSALYLCASSLATGVYEQYFGPGTRLTVT.

J is TRBJ2-1 and V is TRBV7-9; D may be TRBD2 (6 bases). Germline V CDR1 and CDR2: SEHNR, FQNEAQ (reference sequence). Trimming took off 5 bases at V and 4 bases at J, with 15 bases between the two ends. CDR3 size: 15 residues. CDR3 residues: CASSPPGTRYNEQFF. The DNA of the CDR3 is TGTGCCAGCAGCCCCCCCGGGACTCGATACAATGAGCAGTTCTTC.

In its sample, this clonotype was seen many times. This chain connects TRBV12-3 or TRBV12-4 to TRBJ2-7; the match to TRBD2 covers 11 bases. J lost 3 bases, V lost 6 bases, and 10 bases had no gene match. The CDR3 extends over 16 amino acids. The CDR3 coding sequence is TGTGCCAGCAGCCCCCCACTAGCGGGAGTCAACTACGAGCAGTACTTC. This gives the protein CASSPPLAGVNYEQYF.

V usage is TRBV19 and J usage is TRBJ1-5; 10 nucleotides align to TRBD1. After removal of 5 bases from V and 6 bases from J, the junction contained 7 bases not matched to a gene. Germline V gives CDR1 LNHDA, CDR2 SQIVND (reference sequence). The CDR3 contains 15 residues. CDR3 residues: CASSPWDRGSQPQHF. The CDR3 nucleotides read TGTGCCAGTAGTCCATGGGACAGGGGAAGTCAGCCCCAGCATTTT.

This clonotype is termed large. The J gene is TRBJ2-7, the V gene TRBV19; no firm D call. Trimming stripped 7 bases from V and 3 bases from J, with 10 bases between. CDR1 LNHDA and CDR2 SQIVND come from the germline V gene (reference sequence). The CDR3 contains 12 residues. CDR3 nucleotides: TGTGCCAGTAAGGGTGGACGCTACGAGCAGTACTTC. This translates into CASKGGRYEQYF.

CDR3 region: CSVGYGQGAYEQYF. DNA for the CDR3: TGCAGCGTCGGATACGGACAGGGGGCCTACGAGCAGTACTTC. The chain employs TRBV29-1 and TRBJ2-7; 10 positions match TRBD1. CDR3 length: 14 residues. The germline gives CDR1 SQVTM, CDR2 ANQGSEA. V gave up 6 bases and J gave up 2 bases; unmatched junction bases: 7.

This clonotype has a count of ten or more. The CDR3 nucleotides are TGTGCCAGCACGAGTTTGGGTCATTCGACAGGGTTTTCCGGTTTCCTCCACTTT. It codes for CASTSLGHSTGFSGFLHF. The chain combines TRBV28 with TRBJ1-6, with TRBD1 matching 7 bases. Germline V gives CDR1 MDHEN, CDR2 SYDVKM. CDR3 size: 18 residues. The V and J ends lost 7 bases and 15 bases, in that order; junction bases with no gene match: 27.

The chain recombines TRBV10-3 with TRBJ1-2; weak D call: TRBD1 (5 bases). Per germline, CDR1 ENHRY and CDR2 SYGVKD. The CDR3 runs 16 residues. V dropped 0 bases and J dropped 7 bases, with 18 bases sitting between them. CDR3 bases: TGTGCCATCAGTGAGTCGTTAGGGGCTAAGTCGGGTGGCTACACCTTC. Translation: CAISESLGAKSGGYTF.

The chain recombines TRBV7-2 with TRBJ1-4; a weak D match, TRBD1 (5 bases). The CDR3 spans 15 residues. The germline gives CDR1 SGHTA, CDR2 FQGNSA. Trimming removed 5 bases at V and 1 base at J, with 11 bases between. DNA for the CDR3: TGTGCCAGCAGCATAGGGACGCTAACTAATGAAAAACTGTTTTTT. This sequence encodes CASSIGTLTNEKLFF.

This clonotype occurred many times. V is TRBV28 and J is TRBJ2-7; 7 bases are a match to TRBD2. The V segment lost 7 bases and the J segment 6 bases; nucleotides outside the gene matches: 12. The length of the CDR3 is 14 residues. CDR1 is MDHEN, CDR2 SYDVKM, per germline. The CDR3 loop is CASIWASGNSEQYF. CDR3 in DNA: TGTGCCAGCATTTGGGCTAGCGGTAATTCCGAGCAGTACTTC. Drawing the rest from reference TRBV28 and TRBJ2-7, the complete variable domain is DVKVTQSSRYLVKRTGEKVFLECVQDMDHENMFWYRQDPGLGLRLIYFSYDVKMKEKGDIPEGYSVSREKKERFSLILESASTNQTSMYLCASIWASGNSEQYFGPGTRLTVT.

This clonotype was counted a few times. V and J are TRBV20-1 and TRBJ2-3; TRBD2 is a possible D gene (7 bases). The CDR3 spans 13 residues. Trimming cost V 7 bases and J 5 bases, with 16 bases left between them. Germline-derived CDR1 and CDR2 are DFQATT and SNEGSKA (reference sequence). The CDR3 nucleotides are TGCAGTGGCCTGGGGGGGCATCAAGATACGCAGTATTTT. Amino acid sequence: CSGLGGHQDTQYF.

The sample holds many counts of this clonotype. The chain uses TRBV10-3 and TRBJ2-7; 10 bases align to TRBD2. Germline-derived CDR1 and CDR2 are ENHRY and SYGVKD. V was pared by 3 bases and J by 2 bases, with 7 bases of the junction left unmatched. The CDR3 loop spans 16 amino acids. CDR3 sequence: CAISDRASGGTYEQYF. In DNA, the CDR3 is TGTGCCATCAGTGACAGAGCTAGCGGGGGTACCTACGAGCAGTACTTC.

This clonotype was counted a few times. The chain is built from TRBV18 and TRBJ2-1; a possible D gene is TRBD1 (5 bases). Looked up from germline, CDR1 is KGHSH and CDR2 is LQKENI. The length of the CDR3 is 16 residues. Trimming pared 5 bases from V and 3 bases from J, leaving 17 bases between. The CDR3 reads CASSAMGQGSYNEQFF. The CDR3 DNA follows: TGTGCCAGCTCAGCTATGGGGCAGGGAAGCTACAATGAGCAGTTCTTC. The full variable domain, rest sourced from reference TRBV18 and TRBJ2-1, is NAGVMQNPRHLVRRRGQEARLRCSPMKGHSHVYWYRQLPEEGLKFMVYLQKENIIDESGMPKERFSAEFPKEGPSILRIQQVVRGDSAAYFCASSAMGQGSYNEQFFGPGTRLTVL.

The chain has TRBV9 and TRBJ1-5; D is undetermined. The germline V gene has CDR1 SGDLS and CDR2 YYNGEE. V lost 4 bases, J lost 5 bases, and 10 bases lay in between. The CDR3 is 13 amino acids. The CDR3 region is CASSIIPYQPQHF. The CDR3 DNA reads TGTGCCAGCAGCATAATTCCCTATCAGCCCCAGCATTTT.

This chain connects TRBV7-2 to TRBJ1-2, with a tentative D call TRBD1 (5 bases). The germline V and J ends were trimmed by 3 bases and 8 bases, with 13 bases remaining between them. This CDR3 region has 13 residues. Per the germline V gene, CDR1 is SGHTA and CDR2 is FQGNSA. The CDR3, as DNA: TGTGCCAGCAGCTTTCAGGGAAAGCGGGGCTACACCTTC. Its protein product is CASSFQGKRGYTF. Using reference TRBV7-2 and TRBJ1-2 for the parts outside the CDR3, the full variable domain is GAGVSQSPSNKVTEKGKDVELRCDPISGHTALYWYRQSLGQGLEFLIYFQGNSAPDKSGLPSDRFSAERTGGSVSTLTIQRTQQEDSAVYLCASSFQGKRGYTFGSGTRLTVV.

This clonotype was seen repeatedly, ten times or more. The chain recombines TRBV5-5 with TRBJ2-3; the D is unclear. In germline, CDR1 is SGHKS, CDR2 YYEKEE (reference sequence). This CDR3 is built from 16 residues. The V gene lost 3 bases and the J gene lost 0 bases, with 14 bases spanning the gap. The CDR3, as DNA: TGTGCCAGCAGCTCCGCCTCGAGTACTAGCACAGATACGCAGTATTTT. Its protein is CASSSASSTSTDTQYF.

This clonotype was counted a few times. This chain uses TRBV5-6 with TRBJ2-6, with 7 positions matching TRBD2. The CDR3 consists of 18 residues. Germline V gene sequence: CDR1 SGHDT, CDR2 YYEEEE. The ends lost 6 bases at V and 0 bases at J; junction bases unmatched: 12. This CDR3 reads CASTEALRDYSGANVLTF. The CDR3 nucleotides read TGTGCCAGCACGGAAGCACTCAGGGACTACTCTGGGGCCAACGTCCTGACTTTC.

This clonotype was picked up many times. V usage is TRBV18 and J usage is TRBJ1-2; tentative D call: TRBD1 (5 bases). CDR1 is KGHSH, CDR2 LQKENI, per germline. The V end was cut by 0 bases, the J end by 0 bases, with 11 bases between. This CDR3 has 16 amino acids. The CDR3 DNA sequence: TGTGCCAGCTCACCACCTTTGGGGGATTCTAACTATGGCTACACCTTC. It translates to CASSPPLGDSNYGYTF.